The entry below describes one T cell receptor (beta chain). This CDR3 is built from 16 residues. V was shortened by 0 bases and J by 0 bases, with 10 bases between the two germline ends. CDR1 and CDR2 (germline): MRHNA, SNTAGT. These data belong to a study of Ad26.COV2.S vaccination and SARS-CoV-2 variants. The wider study: Intramuscular Ad26.COV2.S at 5x10^10 or 1x10^11 viral particles.

TCRdb's copy holds only in-frame clones and misses some; the assay was immunoSEQ multiplex PCR. The sample yields a few hundred thousand clones, 83% seen once. Documented treatment: 15 to 20 received Ad26.COV2.S at low or high dose, single or two shots; roughly five received placebo; per-sample allocation not given. Repertoires come from day 63 after the first vaccine or placebo injection. Source: peripheral blood, taken in a trial of Ad26.COV2.S vaccine versus placebo. This chain uses TRBV6-4 with TRBJ2-3; D may be TRBD2 (5 bases). The receptor comes from a person between 18 and 60 years old who received the Ad26.COV2.S COVID-19 vaccine or a placebo. The CDR3 nucleotides read TGTGCCAGCAGTGACTCATCGGGAACTAGCACAGATACGCAGTATTTT. It yields the protein CASSDSSGTSTDTQYF.